This note documents a single TCR beta chain sequence. Trimming left V 0 bases short and J 3 bases short, with 10 bases between. The CDR3 consists of 14 residues. Germline V lookup: CDR1 SGHDT, CDR2 YYEEEE. This specimen belongs to a study of beta chain features in type 1 diabetes. Since all of the isolated RNA was reverse transcribed, expressed TCRB transcripts were what got sequenced. The assay was immunoSEQ multiplex PCR, and TCRdb's table has in-frame clones only and misses some. Of roughly 350,000 clones listed, 11% are singletons. The rearrangement uses TRBV5-6 and TRBJ2-7; D not certain. This TCR derives from a woman aged 25-40 years in good health. The source material was naive CD4+ T cells from blood. The CDR3 is CASSLAAGLYEQYF. In nucleotides, the CDR3 is TGTGCCAGCAGCTTGGCAGCAGGTCTCTACGAGCAGTACTTC.